The 19 T cell receptor beta chains reported below all come from one sample, sequenced in a study of T cell responses to AZD1222 COVID-19 vaccine. This table comes from immunoSEQ multiplex PCR, and its TCRdb copy is limited to in-frame clones, with some not included. The table records about 6,100 clones, around 87% of them present only once. Sequenced material: peripheral blood, taken 28 days after the second AZD1222 dose. All receptors come from an adult who received the AZD1222 COVID-19 vaccine.

CDR3 nucleotides: TGCGCCAGCAGCCTAGAATGGGTTCTCAATCAGCCCCAGCATTTT. Translated, it gives CASSLEWVLNQPQHF. This chain links TRBV4-3 with TRBJ1-5, with D uncertain. Germline V gene sequence: CDR1 LGHNA, CDR2 YSLEER. CDR3 length: 15 residues. V lost 4 bases and J lost 3, with 13 bases in between.

The J gene is TRBJ2-7, the V gene TRBV10-3; the D is unclear. The CDR3 length is 16 residues. Per the germline V gene, CDR1 is ENHRY and CDR2 is SYGVKD. V gave up 8 bases and J gave up 1 base, with 21 bases separating them. The CDR3 loop is CAIHPEIGSRSYEQYF. The CDR3 DNA reads as TGTGCCATCCACCCGGAAATAGGGTCCCGATCCTACGAGCAGTACTTC.

This clone was recorded only once. CDR3: CASSHGTGIDYGYTF. The CDR3 DNA reads as TGCGCCAGCAGCCACGGGACAGGGATTGACTATGGCTACACCTTC. The chain uses TRBV4-1 and TRBJ1-2; 9 positions agree with TRBD1. This CDR3 has 15 amino acids. Germline CDR1 reads MGHRA; CDR2 reads YSYEKL. J lost 3 bases, V lost 3 bases, and 5 bases had no gene match.

The J gene is TRBJ2-2, the V gene TRBV11-3; D uncertain. CDR3 length: 12 residues. The V and J ends lost 7 bases and 4 bases respectively, with 7 bases between them. Germline loops: CDR1 SGHNT, CDR2 YENEEA. In DNA, the CDR3 is TGTGCCAGCACCCGAGGCACCGGGGAGCTGTTTTTT. Encoded protein: CASTRGTGELFF.

This rearrangement joins TRBV24-1 to TRBJ2-1; maybe TRBD2 (6 bases). Trimming pared 4 bases from V and 9 bases from J, leaving 24 bases between. The germline CDR1 and CDR2 sequences are KGHDR and SFDVKD. CDR3 length: 17 residues. The CDR3 reads CATSDEVAGPGKGEQFF. The CDR3 nucleotides are TGTGCCACCAGTGACGAGGTCGCGGGACCGGGGAAGGGTGAGCAGTTCTTC.

The chain joins TRBV19 to TRBJ2-1, with a weak D call TRBD2 (6 bases). Per germline, CDR1 LNHDA and CDR2 SQIVND (reference sequence). Trimming removed 6 bases at V and 6 bases at J, with 12 bases between. This CDR3 has 13 amino acids. Here the CDR3 reads CASRTGAGNEQFF. The CDR3 nucleotides read TGTGCCAGTAGGACGGGAGCGGGCAATGAGCAGTTCTTC.

The chain links TRBV7-9 to TRBJ2-1, with 10 bases matching TRBD2. Trimming took 1 base from V and 6 from J; bases not matched to a gene: 6. Germline V gives CDR1 SEHNR, CDR2 FQNEAQ (reference sequence). This CDR3 is built from 16 residues. The CDR3 here is CASSLVPGLAINEQFF. In DNA, the CDR3 is TGTGCCAGCAGCTTAGTCCCGGGACTAGCGATCAATGAGCAGTTCTTC.

This chain uses TRBV6-5 with TRBJ2-5, with 7 positions matching TRBD2. With V trimmed by 4 bases and J by 5 bases, 13 bases remained unmatched. Germline V gene lookup returns CDR1 MNHEY and CDR2 SVGAGI. This CDR3 contains 16 residues. In DNA form, the CDR3 reads TGTGCCAGCAGTTTGAAGGCGCGGGAGCCCCCCGAGACCCAGTACTTC. The encoded protein is CASSLKAREPPETQYF.

The chain joins TRBV6-5 to TRBJ2-1, with 8 bases lining up with TRBD2. The germline V gene has CDR1 MNHEY and CDR2 SVGAGI. V was pared by 4 bases and J by 10 bases, with 3 bases of the junction left unmatched. The CDR3 sequence is 12 residues long. For the CDR3, the DNA is TGTGCCAGCAGTTCGTCGGGAGGGGAGCAGTTCTTC. It encodes CASSSSGGEQFF.

V usage is TRBV19 and J usage is TRBJ2-3; TRBD2 matches 7 bases. V lost 6 bases and J lost 4; bases outside the gene matches: 7. Looked up from germline, CDR1 is LNHDA and CDR2 is SQIVND (reference sequence). This CDR3 is 14 amino acids long. The CDR3 reads CASRPTGGSDTQYF. CDR3 DNA: TGTGCCAGTAGACCCACGGGGGGATCAGATACGCAGTATTTT.

This clone was recorded a few times. The chain uses TRBV29-1 and TRBJ2-3; 12 bases are shared with TRBD2. CDR3 length: 13 amino acids. CDR1 SQVTM and CDR2 ANQGSEA come from the germline V gene. V dropped 6 bases and J dropped 8; count of bases not matched to a gene: 6. The CDR3 nucleotides are TGCAGCGTCACGGGACTAGCGGGTAGTACGCAGTATTTT. Amino acids: CSVTGLAGSTQYF.

The gene calls are TRBV7-8 and TRBJ2-2; D is ambiguous. Deletions cut 1 base from V and 0 bases from J, with 9 bases between. CDR1 is SGHVS, CDR2 FQNEAQ, per germline. The CDR3 extends over 16 amino acids. CDR3 sequence reads: CASSLEPVANTGELFF. As DNA, the CDR3 is TGTGCCAGCAGCTTAGAGCCGGTAGCGAACACCGGGGAGCTGTTTTTT. Full variable domain (remainder filled in from reference TRBV7-8 and TRBJ2-2): GAGVSQSPRYKVAKRGQDVALRCDPISGHVSLFWYQQALGQGPEFLTYFQNEAQLDKSGLPSDRFFAERPEGSVSTLKIQRTQQEDSAVYLCASSLEPVANTGELFFGEGSRLTVL.

V usage is TRBV12-3 or TRBV12-4 and J usage is TRBJ1-1; D not certain. V lost 2 bases to trimming and J lost 6 bases, with 10 bases between them. The CDR3 is 13 amino acids. The chain's CDR3 is CASSLSLIPEAFF. CDR3 bases: TGTGCCAGCAGTTTAAGCCTCATACCTGAAGCTTTCTTT.

V gene TRBV9 combines with J gene TRBJ1-2, with D possibly TRBD1 on 5 matching bases. Per germline, CDR1 SGDLS and CDR2 YYNGEE. V was trimmed by 3 bases and J by 6 bases, leaving 15 bases between them. This CDR3 has 14 amino acids. CDR3 sequence: CASSARTGPNGYTF. The DNA of the CDR3 is TGTGCCAGCAGCGCAAGGACGGGGCCGAATGGCTACACCTTC.

The chain carries TRBV6-5 and TRBJ2-7, with unresolved D. From germline, CDR1 is MNHEY and CDR2 SVGAGI. This CDR3 comprises 13 residues. V lost 9 bases to trimming and J lost 2 bases, with 14 bases between them. The CDR3 protein is CASKLGQAYEQYV. The CDR3 DNA follows: TGTGCCAGTAAATTGGGCCAGGCCTACGAGCAGTACGTC.

This clone has only one observation. The rearrangement joins TRBV25-1 to TRBJ1-3, with D maybe TRBD1 (5 bases). CDR1 is MGHDK, CDR2 SYGVNS, per germline. V was cut by 5 bases and J by 4 bases, with 12 bases left in between. The CDR3 sequence is 14 residues long. The CDR3 sequence: CASSFGRAGNTIYF. The CDR3, as DNA: TGTGCCAGCAGTTTTGGCAGGGCAGGAAACACCATATATTTT.

The V gene is TRBV29-1, the J gene TRBJ1-2, with 9 bases aligning to TRBD1. CDR3 size: 13 residues. Trimming at V came to 7 bases and at J to 7 bases, leaving 10 bases not matched to a gene. Germline values: CDR1 SQVTM, CDR2 ANQGSEA. This CDR3 is CSDRDRVVGGYTF. Written as DNA, the CDR3 is TGCAGCGACCGGGACAGGGTGGTAGGTGGCTACACCTTC.

The chain uses TRBV11-3 and TRBJ2-2, with a weak D call TRBD1 (6 bases). The CDR3 loop spans 17 amino acids. V was pared by 5 bases and J by 1 base, with 17 bases between. The germline CDR1 and CDR2 sequences are SGHNT and YENEEA. The CDR3 DNA follows: TGTGCCAGCAGCCGAACCTGGACAGACCTGAACACCGGGGAGCTGTTTTTT. This gives the protein CASSRTWTDLNTGELFF.

The J gene is TRBJ2-7, the V gene TRBV5-1, with D possibly being TRBD1 or TRBD2 (5 bases each). Looked up from germline, CDR1 is SGHRS and CDR2 is YFSETQ. The V and J ends lost 4 bases and 3 bases respectively, with 11 bases between them. The CDR3 is 13 amino acids. CDR3 in DNA: TGCGCCAGCAGCCAGGGACCGGGCTACGAGCAGTACGTC. Residues: CASSQGPGYEQYV.